The 16 T cell receptor beta chains given below trace back to one sample, sequenced in a study of OX40 agonist ivuxolimab in advanced cancers. TCRdb's table, derived via immunoSEQ multiplex PCR, lists solely in-frame clones and lacks some. The top ten hold under 3.5% of the sample, which has tens of thousands of clones, roughly 87% seen once. Sequences were derived from CD4+ or CD8+ T cells sorted from blood, sampled in a trial of the OX40 agonist ivuxolimab. These receptors were taken from an adult with an advanced solid tumor such as melanoma, head and neck, liver or kidney cancer.

This clone was counted a single time. J is TRBJ2-5 and V is TRBV9; D is unresolved. The CDR3 is made up of 16 amino acids. The V and J ends lost 1 base and 2 bases respectively, with 15 bases between them. Germline loops: CDR1 SGDLS, CDR2 YYNGEE. The CDR3 sequence: CASSVSGVLGQETQYF. The CDR3 DNA reads as TGTGCCAGCAGCGTAAGTGGGGTATTGGGGCAAGAGACCCAGTACTTC.

For this clone: An end of the junction differs from the germline gene, which may be a read error. The chain employs TRBV6-5 and TRBJ1-2; no firm D call. CDR3 size: 13 residues. Germline V gene data show CDR1 as MNHEY and CDR2 as SVGAGI. CDR3 sequence (DNA): TGTACCAGCAGTCCTTGGGCCTCTCCGGGCTACACCTTC. Residues: CTSSPWASPGYTF.

The chain employs TRBV4-1 and TRBJ2-1, with 14 nucleotides matching TRBD2. The germline V gene encodes CDR1 MGHRA and CDR2 YSYEKL. The ends lost 1 base at V and 2 bases at J; junction bases unmatched: 7. The CDR3 spans 19 residues. The CDR3 sequence: CASSQVRLAGGRAYNEQFF. The CDR3 nucleotides read TGCGCCAGCAGCCAAGTTAGACTAGCGGGAGGGAGGGCCTACAATGAGCAGTTCTTC.

The gene calls are TRBV20-1 and TRBJ2-1; D ambiguous. Trimming took off 6 bases at V and 10 bases at J, with 10 bases between the two ends. This CDR3 is built from 10 residues. The germline V gene encodes CDR1 DFQATT and CDR2 SNEGSKA (reference sequence). The CDR3 DNA follows: TGCAGTGCCCTAGTCCGGGAGCAGTTCTTC. It is translated as CSALVREQFF.

This chain joins TRBV11-2 and TRBJ2-7; 7 bases are a match to TRBD2. This CDR3 contains 12 residues. Germline V lookup: CDR1 SGHAT, CDR2 FQNNGV. Trimming removed 3 bases from V and 9 bases from J; junction bases left unmatched: 5. CDR3 bases: TGTGCCAGCAGCTTCCAAGCTAGCGGGCAGTACTTC. Its translation is CASSFQASGQYF.

The chain joins TRBV4-3 to TRBJ2-3; 8 bases are a match to TRBD2. The ends lost 0 bases at V and 4 bases at J; junction bases unmatched: 18. Germline V gene sequence: CDR1 LGHNA, CDR2 YSLEER. The CDR3 is made up of 20 amino acids. The chain's CDR3 is CASSQEWSVALAGQPDTQYF. CDR3 nucleotides: TGCGCCAGCAGCCAAGAGTGGTCTGTAGCGTTAGCGGGGCAGCCAGATACGCAGTATTTT.

This chain links TRBV10-1 with TRBJ1-3, with D tentatively TRBD1 (5 bases). Per germline, CDR1 WNHNN and CDR2 SYGVQD (reference sequence). This CDR3 has 13 amino acids. Trimming cost V 5 bases and J 4 bases, with 9 bases left between them. The CDR3, as DNA: TGCGCCAGCAGTATAGGGGACGGAAACACCATATATTTT. Protein product: CASSIGDGNTIYF.

This clone was seen once. V and J are TRBV5-1 and TRBJ2-2; D is uncertain. Deletions cut 2 bases from V and 4 bases from J, with 6 bases between. Germline-derived CDR1 and CDR2 are SGHRS and YFSETQ. The CDR3 is made up of 13 amino acids. The CDR3 sequence is CASSFFSTGELFF. In nucleotides, the CDR3 is TGCGCCAGCAGCTTCTTTAGCACCGGGGAGCTGTTTTTT.

A word on this clone: One end of the junction does not line up with germline, which may come from a read error. Other DNA sequences from this sample encode an identical CDR3 as well. The V call is TRBV6-6, the J call TRBJ2-2; 8 bases match TRBD1. Per germline, CDR1 MNHNY and CDR2 SVGAGI (reference sequence). This CDR3 contains 16 residues. The CDR3 loop reads CASTKQTGANTGELFF. CDR3 in DNA: TGTGCCAGCACTAAACAGACAGGGGCAAACACCGGAGAGCTGTTTTTT.

A single count supports this clone. The chain recombines TRBV10-3 with TRBJ2-3, with D possibly TRBD2 on 6 matching bases. Trimming removed 6 bases at V and 0 bases at J, with 19 bases between. Germline V lookup: CDR1 ENHRY, CDR2 SYGVKD. The CDR3 spans 17 residues. The CDR3 DNA reads TGTGCCATCAGATCTACAGGCGGGGACGCTAGCACAGATACGCAGTATTTT. This gives the protein CAIRSTGGDASTDTQYF.

This clone was seen a handful of times. The chain is built from TRBV29-1 and TRBJ2-3; D is unresolved. V gave up 7 bases and J gave up 0 bases, with 2 bases separating them. CDR1 SQVTM and CDR2 ANQGSEA come from the germline V gene. This CDR3 region has 10 residues. The CDR3 loop reads CSESTDTQYF. Written as DNA, the CDR3 is TGCAGCGAAAGCACAGATACGCAGTATTTT.

The chain has TRBV7-3 and TRBJ2-3; tentatively, D is TRBD1 or TRBD2 (6 bases each). V lost 5 bases and J 2 bases, leaving 26 bases between the germline ends. The length of the CDR3 is 19 residues. The germline V gene has CDR1 SGHTA and CDR2 FQGTGA. The CDR3 region has the DNA TGTGCCAGCAGCCCGAAGGGGGGAGGAGGGGTCCCACACACAGATACGCAGTATTTT. Protein sequence: CASSPKGGGGVPHTDTQYF.

The chain recombines TRBV6-6 with TRBJ1-4, with TRBD1 identical over 8 bases. This CDR3 is built from 14 residues. Germline CDR1 MNHNY, CDR2 SVGAGI (reference sequence). V gave up 7 bases and J gave up 6 bases; unmatched junction bases: 7. CDR3 in amino acids: CASTLGQGYEKLFF. In nucleotides, the CDR3 is TGTGCCAGCACCCTAGGACAGGGATATGAAAAACTGTTTTTT.

The V call is TRBV19, the J call TRBJ1-5, with a weak D call TRBD1 (6 bases). V was clipped by 0 bases and J by 0 bases, with 12 bases between them. In germline, CDR1 is LNHDA, CDR2 SQIVND (reference sequence). This CDR3 region has 17 residues. The CDR3 region has the DNA TGTGCCAGTAGTATAGAGGGACACGAGGTTAGCAATCAGCCCCAGCATTTT. Translating gives CASSIEGHEVSNQPQHF.

This clone occurred once. The chain carries TRBV14 and TRBJ2-3, with D unclear. Germline CDR1 SGHDN, CDR2 FVKESK. This CDR3 contains 14 residues. V was clipped by 6 bases and J by 0 bases, with 10 bases between them. CDR3 nucleotides: TGTGCCAGCAGGGGGATTCAGAGCACAGATACGCAGTATTTT. This sequence encodes CASRGIQSTDTQYF. Full variable domain (rest looked up from reference TRBV14 and TRBJ2-3): EAGVTQFPSHSVIEKGQTVTLRCDPISGHDNLYWYRRVMGKEIKFLLHFVKESKQDESGMPNNRFLAERTGGTYSTLKVQPAELEDSGVYFCASRGIQSTDTQYFGPGTRLTVL.

In nucleotides, the CDR3 is TGTGCCAGCAGCTATTGGACAGGGGAGGGGACCGGGGAGCTGTTTTTT. It encodes CASSYWTGEGTGELFF. The chain employs TRBV7-3 and TRBJ2-2; TRBD1 matches 9 bases. The germline V gene has CDR1 SGHTA and CDR2 FQGTGA. CDR3 size: 16 residues. Trimming removed 4 bases from V and 5 bases from J; junction bases left unmatched: 8. The variable domain in full, with the rest retrieved from reference TRBV7-3 and TRBJ2-2, is GAGVSQTPSNKVTEKGKYVELRCDPISGHTALYWYRQSLGQGPEFLIYFQGTGAADDSGLPNDRFFAVRPEGSVSTLKIQRTERGDSAVYLCASSYWTGEGTGELFFGEGSRLTVL.